This TCR beta chain was sequenced during a study of blood T cell repertoires in COVID-19. The protocol was immunoSEQ multiplex PCR, while the TCRdb copy is restricted to in-frame clones and leaves out a portion. The sample consists of fewer than 350,000 clones, roughly 89% of them appearing once. The TCR was taken from a man in his 60s who had recovered from COVID-19. The sample was PBMCs or T cells enriched from blood (not recorded which).

CDR3 loop: CASSQDRMASGYEQYF. In nucleotides, the CDR3 is TGCGCCAGCAGCCAAGATAGAATGGCTAGCGGGTACGAGCAGTACTTC. This sequence joins TRBV4-3 and TRBJ2-7; 8 bases line up with TRBD2. V gave up 0 bases and J gave up 4 bases; unmatched junction bases: 8. CDR3 size: 16 residues. The V gene's germline CDR1 is LGHNA and CDR2 YSLEER.